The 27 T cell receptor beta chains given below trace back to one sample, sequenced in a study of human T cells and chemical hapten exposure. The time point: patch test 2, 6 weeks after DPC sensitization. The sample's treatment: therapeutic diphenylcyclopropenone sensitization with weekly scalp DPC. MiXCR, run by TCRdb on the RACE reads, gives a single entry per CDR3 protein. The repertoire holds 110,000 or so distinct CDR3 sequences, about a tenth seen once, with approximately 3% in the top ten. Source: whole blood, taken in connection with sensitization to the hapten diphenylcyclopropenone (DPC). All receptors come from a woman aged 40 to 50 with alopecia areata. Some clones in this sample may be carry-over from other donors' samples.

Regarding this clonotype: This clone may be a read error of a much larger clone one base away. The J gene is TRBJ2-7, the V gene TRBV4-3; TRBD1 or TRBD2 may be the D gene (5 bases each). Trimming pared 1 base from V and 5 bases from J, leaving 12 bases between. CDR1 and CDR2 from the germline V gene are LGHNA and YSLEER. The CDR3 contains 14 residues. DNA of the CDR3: TGCGCCAGCAGCCAAGGCCAGGGAGTCCACGAGCAGTACTTC. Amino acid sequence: CASSQGQGVHEQYF.

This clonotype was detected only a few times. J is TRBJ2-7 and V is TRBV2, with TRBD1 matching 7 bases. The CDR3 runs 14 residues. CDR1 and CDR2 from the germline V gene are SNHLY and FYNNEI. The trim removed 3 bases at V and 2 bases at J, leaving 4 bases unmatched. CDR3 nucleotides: TGTGCCAGCAGTGAGGGCACAGGGGCCTACGAGCAGTACTTC. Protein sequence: CASSEGTGAYEQYF. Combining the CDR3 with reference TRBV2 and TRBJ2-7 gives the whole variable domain EPEVTQTPSHQVTQMGQEVILRCVPISNHLYFYWYRQILGQKVEFLVSFYNNEISEKSEIFDDQFSVERPDGSNFTLKIRSTKLEDSAMYFCASSEGTGAYEQYFGPGTRLTVT.

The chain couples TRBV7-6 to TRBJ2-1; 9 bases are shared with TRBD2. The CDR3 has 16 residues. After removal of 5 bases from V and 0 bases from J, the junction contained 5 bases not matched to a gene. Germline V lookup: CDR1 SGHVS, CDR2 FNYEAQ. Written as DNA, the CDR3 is TGTGCCAGCAGCGACGTAGCGGGGGCCTCCTACAATGAGCAGTTCTTC. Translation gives CASSDVAGASYNEQFF.

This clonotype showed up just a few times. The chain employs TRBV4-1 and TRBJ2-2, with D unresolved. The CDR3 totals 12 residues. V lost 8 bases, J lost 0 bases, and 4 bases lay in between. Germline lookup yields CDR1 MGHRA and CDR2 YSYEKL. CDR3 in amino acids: CASVANTGELFF. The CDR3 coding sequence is TGCGCCAGCGTTGCGAACACCGGGGAGCTGTTTTTT.

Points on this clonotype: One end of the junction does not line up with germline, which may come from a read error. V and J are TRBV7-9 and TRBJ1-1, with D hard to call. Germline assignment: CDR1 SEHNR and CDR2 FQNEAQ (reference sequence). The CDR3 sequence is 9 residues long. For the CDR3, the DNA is TGTGCCAGCAGCGACTTCAGCCTCTTT. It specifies CASSDFSLF.

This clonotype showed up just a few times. For the CDR3, the DNA is TGCGCCAGCAGCTGGGTCCCGAGGGGGCAAGAGACCCAGTACTTC. It is translated as CASSWVPRGQETQYF. The chain couples TRBV5-1 to TRBJ2-5; a weak D match, TRBD1 (6 bases). The CDR3 runs 15 residues. Per germline, CDR1 SGHRS and CDR2 YFSETQ. V was cut by 3 bases and J by 2 bases, with 14 bases left in between.

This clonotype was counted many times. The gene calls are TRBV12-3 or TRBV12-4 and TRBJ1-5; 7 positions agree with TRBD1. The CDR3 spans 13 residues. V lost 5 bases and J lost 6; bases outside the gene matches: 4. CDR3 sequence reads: CASSDREIQPQHF. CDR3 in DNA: TGTGCCAGCAGTGACAGGGAGATTCAGCCCCAGCATTTT.

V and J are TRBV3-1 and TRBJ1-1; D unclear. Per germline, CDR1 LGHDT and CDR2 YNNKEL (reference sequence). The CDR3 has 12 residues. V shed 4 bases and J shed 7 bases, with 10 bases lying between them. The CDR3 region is CASSPTESEAFF. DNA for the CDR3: TGTGCCAGCAGCCCGACTGAGAGTGAAGCTTTCTTT.

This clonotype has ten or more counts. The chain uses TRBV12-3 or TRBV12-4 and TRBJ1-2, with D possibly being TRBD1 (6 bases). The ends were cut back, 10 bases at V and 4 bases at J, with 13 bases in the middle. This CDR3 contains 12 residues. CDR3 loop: CATRGAGYGYTF. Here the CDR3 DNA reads TGTGCCACCAGGGGCGCCGGCTATGGCTACACCTTC.

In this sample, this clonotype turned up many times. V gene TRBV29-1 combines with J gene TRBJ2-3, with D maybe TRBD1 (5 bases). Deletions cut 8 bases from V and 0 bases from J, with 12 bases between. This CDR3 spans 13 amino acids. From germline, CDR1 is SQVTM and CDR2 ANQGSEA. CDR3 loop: CSTHRLSTDTQYF. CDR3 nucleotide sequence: TGCAGCACACACAGGCTTAGCACAGATACGCAGTATTTT.

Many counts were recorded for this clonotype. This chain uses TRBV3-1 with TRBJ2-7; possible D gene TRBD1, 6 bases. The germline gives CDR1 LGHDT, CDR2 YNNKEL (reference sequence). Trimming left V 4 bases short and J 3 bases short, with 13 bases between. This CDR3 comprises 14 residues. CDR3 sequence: CASSPWGQDYEQYF. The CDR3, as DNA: TGTGCCAGCAGCCCCTGGGGGCAGGACTACGAGCAGTACTTC.

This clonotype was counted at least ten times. The CDR3 loop is CASSKEVDSNQPQHF. The DNA for the CDR3 is TGTGCCAGCAGCAAAGAAGTGGATAGCAATCAGCCCCAGCATTTT. The chain is built from TRBV21-1 and TRBJ1-5. TRBV21-1 is termed a pseudogene. The CDR3 has 15 residues.

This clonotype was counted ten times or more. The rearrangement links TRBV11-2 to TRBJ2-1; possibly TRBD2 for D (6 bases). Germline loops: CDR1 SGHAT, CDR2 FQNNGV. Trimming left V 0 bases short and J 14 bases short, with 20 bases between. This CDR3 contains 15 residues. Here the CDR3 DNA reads TGTGCCAGCAGCTTAGATCGGGGTGGAGGGGTGATGGAGTTCTTC. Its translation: CASSLDRGGGVMEFF.

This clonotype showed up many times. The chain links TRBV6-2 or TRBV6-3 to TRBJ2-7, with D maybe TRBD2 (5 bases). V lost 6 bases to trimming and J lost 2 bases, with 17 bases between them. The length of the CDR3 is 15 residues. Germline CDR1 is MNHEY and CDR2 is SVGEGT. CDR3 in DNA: TGTGCCAGCAGAGGAGGCGGAGTGAGAACCTACGAGCAGTACTTC. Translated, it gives CASRGGGVRTYEQYF.

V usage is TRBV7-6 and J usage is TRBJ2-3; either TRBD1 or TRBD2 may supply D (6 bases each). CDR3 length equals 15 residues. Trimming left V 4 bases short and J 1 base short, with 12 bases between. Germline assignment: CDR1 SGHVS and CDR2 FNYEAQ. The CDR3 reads CASSYTGARTDTQYF. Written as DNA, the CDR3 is TGTGCCAGCAGCTATACGGGGGCCCGCACAGATACGCAGTATTTT.

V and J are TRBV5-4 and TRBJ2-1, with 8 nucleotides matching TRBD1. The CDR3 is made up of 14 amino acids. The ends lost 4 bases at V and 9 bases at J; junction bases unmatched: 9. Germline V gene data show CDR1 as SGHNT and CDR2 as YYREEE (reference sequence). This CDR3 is CASSIWTGSSEQFF. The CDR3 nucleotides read TGTGCCAGCAGCATATGGACAGGGTCAAGTGAGCAGTTCTTC.

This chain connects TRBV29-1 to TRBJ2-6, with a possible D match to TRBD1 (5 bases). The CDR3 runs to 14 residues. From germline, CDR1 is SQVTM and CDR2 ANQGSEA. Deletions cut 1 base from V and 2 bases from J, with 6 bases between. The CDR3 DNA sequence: TGCAGCGTTGAAGCACAGGCTGGGGCCAACGTCCTGACTTTC. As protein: CSVEAQAGANVLTF.

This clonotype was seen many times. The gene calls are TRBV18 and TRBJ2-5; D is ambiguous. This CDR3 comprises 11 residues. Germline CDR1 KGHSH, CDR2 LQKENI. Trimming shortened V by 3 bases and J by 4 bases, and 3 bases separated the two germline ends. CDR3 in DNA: TGTGCCAGCTCACCCGCAGAGACCCAGTACTTC. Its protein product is CASSPAETQYF. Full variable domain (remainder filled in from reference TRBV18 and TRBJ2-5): NAGVMQNPRHLVRRRGQEARLRCSPMKGHSHVYWYRQLPEEGLKFMVYLQKENIIDESGMPKERFSAEFPKEGPSILRIQQVVRGDSAAYFCASSPAETQYFGPGTRLLVL.

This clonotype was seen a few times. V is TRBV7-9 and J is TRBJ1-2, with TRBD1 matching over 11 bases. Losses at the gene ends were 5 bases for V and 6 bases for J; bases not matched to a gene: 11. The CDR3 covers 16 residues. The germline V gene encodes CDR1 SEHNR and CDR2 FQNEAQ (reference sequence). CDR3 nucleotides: TGTGCCAGCAGCACGGGACAGGGGGTAATGAAGGATGGCTACACCTTC. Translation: CASSTGQGVMKDGYTF.

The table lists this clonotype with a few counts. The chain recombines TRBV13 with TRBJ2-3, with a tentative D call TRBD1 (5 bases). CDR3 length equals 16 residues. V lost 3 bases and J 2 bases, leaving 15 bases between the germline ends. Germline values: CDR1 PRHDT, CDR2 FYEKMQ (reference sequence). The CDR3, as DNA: TGTGCCAGCAGCTTGCCTTTGGGGCTAGTCACAGATACGCAGTATTTT. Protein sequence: CASSLPLGLVTDTQYF. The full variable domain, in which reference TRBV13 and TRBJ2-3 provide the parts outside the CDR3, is AAGVIQSPRHLIKEKRETATLKCYPIPRHDTVYWYQQGPGQDPQFLISFYEKMQSDKGSIPDRFSAQQFSDYHSELNMSSLELGDSALYFCASSLPLGLVTDTQYFGPGTRLTVL.

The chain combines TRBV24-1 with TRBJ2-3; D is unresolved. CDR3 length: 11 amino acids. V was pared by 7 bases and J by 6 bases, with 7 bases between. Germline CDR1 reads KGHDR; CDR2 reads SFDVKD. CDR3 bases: TGTGCCACCAGGTTCTCCGATACGCAGTATTTT. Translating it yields CATRFSDTQYF.

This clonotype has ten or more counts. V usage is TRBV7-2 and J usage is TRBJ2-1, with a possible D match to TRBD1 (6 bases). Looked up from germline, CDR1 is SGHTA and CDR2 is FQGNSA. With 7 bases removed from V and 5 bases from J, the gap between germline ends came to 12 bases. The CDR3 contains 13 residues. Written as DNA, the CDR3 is TGTGCCAGCACCCAGGGGCCCAACAATGAGCAGTTCTTC. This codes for CASTQGPNNEQFF. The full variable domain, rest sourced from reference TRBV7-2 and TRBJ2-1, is GAGVSQSPSNKVTEKGKDVELRCDPISGHTALYWYRQSLGQGLEFLIYFQGNSAPDKSGLPSDRFSAERTGGSVSTLTIQRTQQEDSAVYLCASTQGPNNEQFFGPGTRLTVL.

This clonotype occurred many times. This CDR3 reads CASSSLEGENTGELFF. The CDR3 DNA sequence: TGTGCCAGCAGCAGCCTGGAGGGGGAGAACACCGGGGAGCTGTTTTTT. This sequence joins TRBV7-6 and TRBJ2-2; perhaps D is TRBD1 or TRBD2 (6 bases each). Germline CDR1 and CDR2: SGHVS and FNYEAQ. The CDR3 consists of 16 residues. With 5 bases removed from V and 1 base from J, the gap between germline ends came to 14 bases.

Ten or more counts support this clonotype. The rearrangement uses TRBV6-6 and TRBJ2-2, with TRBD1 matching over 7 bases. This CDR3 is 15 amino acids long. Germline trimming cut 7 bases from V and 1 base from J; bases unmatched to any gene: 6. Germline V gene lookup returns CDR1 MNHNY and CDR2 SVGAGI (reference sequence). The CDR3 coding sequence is TGTGCCAGCATGGAAGGGGGCGTGAACACCGGGGAGCTGTTTTTT. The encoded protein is CASMEGGVNTGELFF.

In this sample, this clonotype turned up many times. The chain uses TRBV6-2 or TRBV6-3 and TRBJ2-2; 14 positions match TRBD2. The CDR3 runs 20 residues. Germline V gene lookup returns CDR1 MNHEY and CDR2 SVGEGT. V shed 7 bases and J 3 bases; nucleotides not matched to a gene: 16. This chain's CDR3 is CASNLISGTSGGEHTGELFF. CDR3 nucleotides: TGTGCCAGCAACCTCATATCCGGGACTAGCGGGGGAGAACACACCGGGGAGCTGTTTTTT.

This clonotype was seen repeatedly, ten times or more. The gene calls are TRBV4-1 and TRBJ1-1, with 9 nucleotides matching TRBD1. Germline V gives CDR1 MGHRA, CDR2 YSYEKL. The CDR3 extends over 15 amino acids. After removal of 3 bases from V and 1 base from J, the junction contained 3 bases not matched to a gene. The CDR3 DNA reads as TGCGCCAGCAGCCAGGCGGACAGGGGGAACACTGAAGCTTTCTTT. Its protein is CASSQADRGNTEAFF.

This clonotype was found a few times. This chain's CDR3 is CASSPSTGGGEKLFF. CDR3 nucleotide sequence: TGTGCCAGCAGCCCATCGACAGGGGGCGGAGAAAAACTGTTTTTT. The chain recombines TRBV11-2 with TRBJ1-4, with 10 bases lining up with TRBD1. The V gene end was trimmed by 5 bases and the J gene end by 8 bases; junction bases not matched to a gene: 8. This CDR3 comprises 15 residues. Germline values: CDR1 SGHAT, CDR2 FQNNGV.